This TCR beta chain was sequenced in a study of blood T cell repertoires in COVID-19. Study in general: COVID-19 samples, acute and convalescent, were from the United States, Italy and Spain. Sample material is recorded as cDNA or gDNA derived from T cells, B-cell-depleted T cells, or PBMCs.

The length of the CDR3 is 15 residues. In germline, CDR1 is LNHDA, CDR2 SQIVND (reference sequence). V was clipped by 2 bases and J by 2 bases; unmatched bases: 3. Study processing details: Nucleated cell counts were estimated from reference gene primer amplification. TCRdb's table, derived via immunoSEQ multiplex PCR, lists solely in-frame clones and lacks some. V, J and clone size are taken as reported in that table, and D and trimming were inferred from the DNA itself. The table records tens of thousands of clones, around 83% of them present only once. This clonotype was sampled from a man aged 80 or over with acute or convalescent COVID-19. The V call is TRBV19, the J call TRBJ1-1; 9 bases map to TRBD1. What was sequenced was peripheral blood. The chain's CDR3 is CASSIMGQGNTEAFF. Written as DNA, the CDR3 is TGTGCCAGTAGTATAATGGGACAGGGTAACACTGAAGCTTTCTTT.